The following is a T cell receptor (beta chain) sequence with its context. No cognate antigen has been identified for it. No base qualities exist here, and no much larger clone lies one base off it. Reading the label with the study, this specimen's time point is: baseline before oral tofacitinib. Lesional scalp punch biopsies and peripheral blood were collected from alopecia areata patients. PBMCs were isolated by density centrifugation and stained for CD3, CD4 and CD8, and CD4+ and CD8+ T cells were sorted on a FACSAria. This record belongs to a study of CD8+ T cells in alopecia areata (dated by TCRdb to 2017 to 2018). Context from the whole study: The treated patients took part in an open-label pilot trial in which moderate-to-severe alopecia areata was treated with oral tofacitinib at 5 to 10 mg twice daily. Tofacitinib was given for 6 to 18 months, followed by 6 months of follow-up off drug to assess delayed response and recurrence. To study T cell clonal expansion in alopecia areata, the researchers applied high-throughput TCRbeta sequencing to both the C3H/HeJ mouse model and human patients. Scalp tissue and sorted CD4+ and CD8+ peripheral blood T cells from patchy and totalis/universalis alopecia areata patients and from healthy controls were covered by human TCRbeta sequencing. Patients on tofacitinib were biopsied at baseline and after 4 and 24 weeks of treatment, and several of the patients also had a later scalp biopsy. Clonality in the scalp was compared among normal scalp (n=4), patchy alopecia areata scalp (n=8), and alopecia totalis/universalis scalp (n=8). RNA was extracted with the PAXgene miRNA kit for fixed scalp, the miRNeasy kit for PBMCs, and the RNeasy kit for mouse skin. TCRbeta CDR3 regions were amplified by immunoSEQ multiplex PCR with 35 Vbeta forward and 13 Jbeta reverse primers.

General study outcomes and caveats: Lesional scalp, especially in alopecia totalis/universalis, showed higher clonality and more expanded CD8+ clones than normal scalp, suggesting antigenic drive. Scalp TCR repertoire analysis is complicated because resident alphabeta T cells in normal human skin are also sequenced, whereas mouse skin is dominated by gammadelta T cells. Shared TCR sequences between patients were less evident than in mice, which may be partly attributable to HLA diversity in the patient population.

The library was built by means of the immunoSEQ multiplex PCR assay. For TCR sequencing, RNA was extracted from every sample and reverse transcribed into cDNA to serve as template. First-strand cDNA was synthesized using SuperScript III with a 2:1 mix of oligo-dT and random hexamers. Amplification bias was assessed with a synthetic immune receptor repertoire, and residual bias was removed computationally. Under the source paper's analysis protocol: Raw reads were preprocessed to remove errors, and CDR3 was defined according to IMGT conventions as the region from the conserved cysteine to phenylalanine. Clonality was computed as 1 minus the Shannon entropy, with the entropy normalized by log2 of the number of productive unique TCRs. CD4 or CD8 identity of scalp clones was inferred by cross-referencing scalp TCRbeta sequences with sorted blood CD4 and CD8 repertoires. In TCRdb, the immuneACCESS table is reduced to in-frame sequences with V and J assigned. These tables do not hold every clone; where another copy was compared, an unresolved V gene accounts for under half, and the others remain unexplained. The V and J calls and clone size come from that table; D and trimming were worked out from the DNA. Within this sample are 130,000 to 150,000 clones, with over 80% of them counted one time only. The ten largest clonotypes hold around 16% of the sample.

CDR1 and CDR2 (SGHAT, FQNNGV) derive from the germline V gene. Relative to germline, V is 1 base shorter and J is 8 bases shorter, with 11 bases between their ends. The CDR3 runs 13 residues from the cysteine to the phenylalanine. Only the CDR3 portion is preserved as DNA: 39 bases, with reading frame beginning at the first base. The source of this sequence is a human donor with alopecia areata. The material was CD8+ T cells sorted from blood, obtained at week 0. The chain is made from TRBV11-2 and TRBJ1-1; matching of 5 bases hints at TRBD1 as the D gene. The nucleotide sequence reads TGTGCCAGCAGCTTAGCGTTCGGGGCGGAAGCTTTCTTT. Translation gives CASSLAFGAEAFF.